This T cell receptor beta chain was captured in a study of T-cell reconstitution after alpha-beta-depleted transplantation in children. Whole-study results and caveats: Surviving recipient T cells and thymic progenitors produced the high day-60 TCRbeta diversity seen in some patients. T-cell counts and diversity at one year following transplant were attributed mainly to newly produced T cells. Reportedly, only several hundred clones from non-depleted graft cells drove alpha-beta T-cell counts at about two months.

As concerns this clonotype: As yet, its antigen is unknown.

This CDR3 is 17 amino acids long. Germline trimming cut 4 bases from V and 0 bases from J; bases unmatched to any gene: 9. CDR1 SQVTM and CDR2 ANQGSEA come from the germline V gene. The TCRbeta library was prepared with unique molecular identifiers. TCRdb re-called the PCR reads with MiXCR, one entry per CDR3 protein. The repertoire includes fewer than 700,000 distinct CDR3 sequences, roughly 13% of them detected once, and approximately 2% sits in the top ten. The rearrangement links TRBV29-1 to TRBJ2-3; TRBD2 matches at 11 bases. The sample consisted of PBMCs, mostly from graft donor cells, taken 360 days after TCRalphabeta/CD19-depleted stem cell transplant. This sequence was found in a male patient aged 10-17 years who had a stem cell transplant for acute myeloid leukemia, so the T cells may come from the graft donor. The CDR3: CSVAGTSGFTSTDTQYF. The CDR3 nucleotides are TGCAGCGTTGCCGGGACTAGCGGCTTCACTAGCACAGATACGCAGTATTTT.